This TCR beta chain was recorded in a study of blood T cell repertoires in COVID-19. The data were produced by immunoSEQ multiplex PCR, yet TCRdb's version contains in-frame clones alone and is incomplete. The sample includes 140,000 or so clones, roughly 90% seen only once; the top ten take 1.5% to 2%. Trimming removed 4 bases from V and 14 bases from J; junction bases left unmatched: 8. This CDR3 has 11 residues. Germline CDR1 is SGHRS and CDR2 is YFSETQ. The chain couples TRBV5-1 to TRBJ1-2; 7 bases are shared with TRBD1. The sequence derives from a human donor in a cohort sampled during active COVID-19. The material sequenced was peripheral blood. The CDR3 DNA follows: TGCGCCAGCAGCCAGACAGGGCCATTGACCTTC. It encodes CASSQTGPLTF. Variable domain in full (rest from reference TRBV5-1 and TRBJ1-2): KAGVTQTPRYLIKTRGQQVTLSCSPISGHRSVSWYQQTPGQGLQFLFEYFSETQRNKGNFPGRFSGRQFSNSRSEMNVSTLELGDSALYLCASSQTGPLTFGSGTRLTVV.